Below, 12 T cell receptor beta chains from the same sample are listed, as sequenced in a study of CD8+CD57+ T cells in acquired aplastic anemia. Whoever was chosen for sequencing had shown CD8+CD57+ cell expansion by flow cytometry. According to the study, genomic DNA was the template for TCR beta VDJ and CDR3 profiling. TCRdb recomputed calls from the reads with MiXCR, one row per CDR3 protein. The sample holds approximately 470,000 distinct CDR3 sequences, under 40% seen once. Sample: sorted CD4+, CD8+, or CD8+CD57+ T cells (not recorded which) from PBMCs. The receptors come from a human donor with aplastic anemia.

The chain combines TRBV2 with TRBJ2-7; D is unresolved. Looked up from germline, CDR1 is SNHLY and CDR2 is FYNNEI. This CDR3 is built from 15 residues. The germline V and J ends were trimmed by 5 bases and 4 bases, with 18 bases remaining between them. The CDR3 DNA reads TGTGCCAGCAGTTTGGCTTCAGGACCGACGTACGAGCAGTACTTC. This gives the protein CASSLASGPTYEQYF.

V and J are TRBV12-3 or TRBV12-4 and TRBJ1-3; 10 positions agree with TRBD1. The junction had 7 bases not matched to a gene; V was cut back by 5 bases and J by 0 bases. The CDR3 consists of 17 residues. This CDR3 is CASSAGQGVTSGNTIYF. The CDR3 DNA reads TGTGCCAGCAGTGCAGGACAGGGGGTAACCTCTGGAAACACCATATATTTT.

The sample holds a few counts of this clonotype. This chain links TRBV5-4 with TRBJ1-6; 9 bases fit TRBD1. The CDR3 is 18 amino acids. Germline assignment: CDR1 SGHNT and CDR2 YYREEE (reference sequence). J was trimmed by 6 bases and V by 1 base; bases with no gene match: 11. CDR3 DNA: TGTGCCAGCAGCTTGCGTGGGGGACAGGGAGCCGGTAATTCACCCCTCCACTTT. It codes for CASSLRGGQGAGNSPLHF.

The V and J genes are TRBV5-5 and TRBJ2-3; a possible D gene is TRBD2 (6 bases). V lost 2 bases and J lost 5, with 12 bases in between. The germline CDR1 and CDR2 sequences are SGHKS and YYEKEE (reference sequence). The CDR3 has 14 residues. The chain's CDR3 is CASSFTIGGDTQYF. The CDR3, as DNA: TGTGCCAGCAGCTTTACAATCGGGGGAGATACGCAGTATTTT. The complete variable domain, with remaining parts taken from reference TRBV5-5 and TRBJ2-3, reads DAGVTQSPTHLIKTRGQQVTLRCSPISGHKSVSWYQQVLGQGPQFIFQYYEKEERGRGNFPDRFSARQFPNYSSELNVNALLLGDSALYLCASSFTIGGDTQYFGPGTRLTVL.

This clonotype has just a few counts. The genes are TRBV20-1 and TRBJ2-7; the match to TRBD2 covers 10 bases. CDR3 length equals 16 residues. Germline-derived CDR1 and CDR2 are DFQATT and SNEGSKA (reference sequence). V dropped 3 bases and J dropped 2; count of bases not matched to a gene: 10. CDR3 sequence reads: CSASPLTSGVTYEQYF. The CDR3 DNA reads as TGCAGTGCTAGCCCCCTAACTAGCGGGGTCACCTACGAGCAGTACTTC.

This clonotype was picked up many times. The V gene is TRBV2, the J gene TRBJ2-7, with D hard to call. CDR1 and CDR2 (germline): SNHLY, FYNNEI. The CDR3 covers 13 residues. V lost 4 bases to trimming and J lost 7 bases, with 14 bases between them. The CDR3 sequence is CASSGGSEAEQYF. The CDR3 region has the DNA TGTGCCAGCAGTGGGGGATCGGAAGCGGAGCAGTACTTC.

Concerning this clonotype: Since a much larger clone is just one base distant, this may be a read error. The chain links TRBV7-8 to TRBJ1-5; D uncertain. The CDR3 covers 18 residues. Germline CDR1 reads SGHVS; CDR2 reads FQNEAQ. CDR3 DNA: TGTGCCAGCAGCTTAGCGGGGAGTTGGGGTAGCAGCAATCCGCCCCAGCATTTT. This codes for CASSLAGSWGSSNPPQHF.

The chain combines TRBV25-1 with TRBJ2-7; 8 bases are a match to TRBD2. J was trimmed by 2 bases and V by 9 bases; bases with no gene match: 9. The CDR3 runs to 14 residues. Germline V gene lookup returns CDR1 MGHDK and CDR2 SYGVNS. DNA of the CDR3: TGTGCCAGTAGTATAGCGGGACAAACCTACGAGCAGTACTTC. Amino acid sequence: CASSIAGQTYEQYF.

This clonotype was seen many times. The chain combines TRBV7-2 with TRBJ2-6; tentative D call: TRBD1 (5 bases). The germline V gene has CDR1 SGHTA and CDR2 FQGNSA. Trimming shortened V by 4 bases and J by 4 bases, and 11 bases separated the two germline ends. The CDR3 runs 15 residues. The CDR3 protein is CASSYPGRGANVLTF. CDR3 nucleotide sequence: TGTGCCAGCAGCTACCCAGGGCGAGGGGCCAACGTCCTGACTTTC.

A note on this clonotype: A much larger clone is a single base away; this may be a read error. The J gene is TRBJ2-7, the V gene TRBV10-2, with D hard to call. This CDR3 has 14 amino acids. The V gene lost 0 bases and the J gene lost 1 base, with 7 bases spanning the gap. Germline lookup yields CDR1 WSHSY and CDR2 SAAADI. The CDR3: CASSESRCSYEQYF. The CDR3 nucleotides read TGCGCCAGCAGTGAGTCTAGGTGTTCCTACGAGCAGTACTTC.

This clonotype was counted between two and nine times. This chain connects TRBV27 to TRBJ1-2; TRBD1 matches at 7 bases. Germline V gene data show CDR1 as MNHEY and CDR2 as SMNVEV (reference sequence). The CDR3 loop spans 14 amino acids. Trimming removed 5 bases from V and 8 bases from J; junction bases left unmatched: 11. The CDR3 loop reads CASSHDRDTGGYTF. In DNA form, the CDR3 reads TGTGCCAGCAGTCATGACAGGGACACGGGAGGCTACACCTTC.

The genes are TRBV29-1 and TRBJ1-3; the D is unclear. CDR3 length: 11 residues. V lost 8 bases and J lost 3, with 8 bases in between. Germline CDR1 is SQVTM and CDR2 is ANQGSEA. CDR3 DNA: TGCAGCTTGTCTCTTGGAAACACCATATATTTT. It is translated as CSLSLGNTIYF.